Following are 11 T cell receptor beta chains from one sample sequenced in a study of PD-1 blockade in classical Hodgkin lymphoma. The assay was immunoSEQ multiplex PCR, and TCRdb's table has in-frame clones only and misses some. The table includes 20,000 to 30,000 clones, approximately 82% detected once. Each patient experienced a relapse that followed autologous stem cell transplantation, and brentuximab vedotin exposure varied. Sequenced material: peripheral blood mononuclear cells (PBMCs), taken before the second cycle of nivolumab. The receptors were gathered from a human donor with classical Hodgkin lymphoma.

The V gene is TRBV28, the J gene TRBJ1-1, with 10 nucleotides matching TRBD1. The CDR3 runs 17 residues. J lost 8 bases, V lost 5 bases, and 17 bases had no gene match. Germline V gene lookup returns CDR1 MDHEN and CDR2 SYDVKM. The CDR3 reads CASSPSSLSGTGEEAFF. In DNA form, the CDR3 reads TGTGCCAGCAGTCCATCTTCCCTGTCCGGGACAGGGGAGGAAGCTTTCTTT. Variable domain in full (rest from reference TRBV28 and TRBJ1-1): DVKVTQSSRYLVKRTGEKVFLECVQDMDHENMFWYRQDPGLGLRLIYFSYDVKMKEKGDIPEGYSVSREKKERFSLILESASTNQTSMYLCASSPSSLSGTGEEAFFGQGTRLTVV.

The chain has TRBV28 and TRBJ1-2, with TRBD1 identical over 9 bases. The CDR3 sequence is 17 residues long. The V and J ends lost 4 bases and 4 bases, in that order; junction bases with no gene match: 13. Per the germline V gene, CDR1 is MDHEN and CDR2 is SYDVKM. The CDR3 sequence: CASSSGTGRNTIYGYTF. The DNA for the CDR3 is TGTGCCAGCAGTTCCGGGACAGGGCGCAACACTATCTATGGCTACACCTTC.

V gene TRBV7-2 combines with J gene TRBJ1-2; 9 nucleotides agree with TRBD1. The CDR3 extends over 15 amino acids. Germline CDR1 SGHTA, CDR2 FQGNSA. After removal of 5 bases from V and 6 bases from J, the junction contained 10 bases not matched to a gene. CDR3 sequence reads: CASSPLRTGDDGYTF. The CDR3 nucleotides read TGTGCCAGCAGCCCCCTCCGGACAGGGGATGATGGCTACACCTTC. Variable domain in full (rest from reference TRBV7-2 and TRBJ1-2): GAGVSQSPSNKVTEKGKDVELRCDPISGHTALYWYRQSLGQGLEFLIYFQGNSAPDKSGLPSDRFSAERTGGSVSTLTIQRTQQEDSAVYLCASSPLRTGDDGYTFGSGTRLTVV.

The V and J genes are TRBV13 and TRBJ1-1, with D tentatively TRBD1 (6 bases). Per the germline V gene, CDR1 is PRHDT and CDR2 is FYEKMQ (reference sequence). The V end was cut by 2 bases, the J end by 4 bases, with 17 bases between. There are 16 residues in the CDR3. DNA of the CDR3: TGTGCCAGCAGCTTAAGGAAGGGGGGTTCCGGCACTGAAGCTTTCTTT. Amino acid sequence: CASSLRKGGSGTEAFF.

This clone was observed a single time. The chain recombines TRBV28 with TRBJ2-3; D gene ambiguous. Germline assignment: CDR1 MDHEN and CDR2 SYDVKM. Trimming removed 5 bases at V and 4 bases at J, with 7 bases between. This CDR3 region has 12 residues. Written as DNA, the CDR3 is TGTGCCAGCAGTCCTAAGCCAGATACGCAGTATTTT. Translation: CASSPKPDTQYF.

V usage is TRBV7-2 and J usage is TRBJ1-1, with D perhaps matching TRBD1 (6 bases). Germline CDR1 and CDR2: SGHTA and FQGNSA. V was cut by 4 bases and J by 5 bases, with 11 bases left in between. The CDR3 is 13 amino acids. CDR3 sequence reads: CASSWGQSTEAFF. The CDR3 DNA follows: TGTGCCAGCAGCTGGGGACAATCGACTGAAGCTTTCTTT.

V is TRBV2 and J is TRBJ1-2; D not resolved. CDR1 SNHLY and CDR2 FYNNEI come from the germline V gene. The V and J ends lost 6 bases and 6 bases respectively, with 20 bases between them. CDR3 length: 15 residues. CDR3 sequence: CASSQLDAPSDGYTF. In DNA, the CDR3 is TGTGCCAGCAGCCAGTTAGATGCCCCTTCAGATGGCTACACCTTC.

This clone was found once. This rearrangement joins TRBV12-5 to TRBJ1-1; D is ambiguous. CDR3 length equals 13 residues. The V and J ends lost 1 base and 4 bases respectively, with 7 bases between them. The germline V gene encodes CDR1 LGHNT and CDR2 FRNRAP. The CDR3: CASGLGAATEAFF. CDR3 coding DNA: TGTGCTAGTGGTTTGGGGGCGGCCACTGAAGCTTTCTTT.

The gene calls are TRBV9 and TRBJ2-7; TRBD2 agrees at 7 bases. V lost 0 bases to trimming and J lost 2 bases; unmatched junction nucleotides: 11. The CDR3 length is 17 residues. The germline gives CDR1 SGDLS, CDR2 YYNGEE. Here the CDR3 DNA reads TGTGCCAGCAGCGTAGGCCCCCGGGGGGAGGCGACCTACGAGCAGTACTTC. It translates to CASSVGPRGEATYEQYF.

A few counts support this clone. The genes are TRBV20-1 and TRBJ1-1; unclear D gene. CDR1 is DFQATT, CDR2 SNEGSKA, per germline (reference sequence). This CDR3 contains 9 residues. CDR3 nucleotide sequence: TGCAGCCTTGGTCCTGAAGCTTTCTTT. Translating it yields CSLGPEAFF.

The CDR3 here is CASSQDSIKYTF. The CDR3 nucleotides read TGCGCCAGCAGCCAGGACAGCATAAAGTACACCTTC. The chain combines TRBV5-1 with TRBJ1-2, with D perhaps TRBD1 (6 bases). Germline V gene data show CDR1 as SGHRS and CDR2 as YFSETQ. This CDR3 contains 12 residues. V was cut by 4 bases and J by 11 bases, with 15 bases left in between.